The 7 T cell receptor beta chains listed next were all sequenced from one sample in a study of regulatory T cells in long-lasting Graves disease. Relying on iRepertoire HTBI primers and Arm-PCR of CDR3 regions, the team built TCR beta libraries. TCRdb analysed the multiplex PCR reads with MiXCR anew, one entry per CDR3 protein. This table has approximately 440,000 distinct CDR3 sequences, around 24% appearing once. Time point meaning: persistent/refractory GD, antithyroid drugs over 5 years with positive TRAb. PBMC-extracted RNA yielded the TCR library. Sequenced here: peripheral blood mononuclear cells (PBMCs), sampled when the disease was refractory, from a patient treated with antithyroid drugs. These receptors all stem from a female donor with Graves disease.

The V and J genes are TRBV11-2 and TRBJ2-7, with D perhaps TRBD1 (6 bases). CDR1 and CDR2 (germline): SGHAT, FQNNGV. The CDR3 has 14 amino acids. The V gene lost 6 bases and the J gene lost 6 bases, with 18 bases spanning the gap. The CDR3 here is CASRKIRGTPEQYF. The CDR3 DNA sequence: TGTGCCAGCAGAAAAATCAGGGGTACCCCCGAGCAGTACTTC.

This chain links TRBV19 with TRBJ2-5; the match to TRBD2 covers 11 bases. CDR1 LNHDA and CDR2 SQIVND come from the germline V gene (reference sequence). The CDR3 has 15 amino acids. Trimming at V came to 2 bases and at J to 3 bases, leaving 2 bases not matched to a gene. The CDR3: CASSISGLAEETQYF. CDR3 sequence (DNA): TGTGCCAGTAGTATATCGGGACTAGCGGAAGAGACCCAGTACTTC.

This clonotype was seen a handful of times. CDR3 sequence reads: CASSPLLRGAEQYF. In DNA, the CDR3 is TGTGCCAGCAGTCCCCTTCTTCGGGGCGCCGAGCAGTACTTC. The chain has TRBV28 and TRBJ2-7; perhaps D is TRBD1 or TRBD2 (5 bases each). The CDR3 is made up of 14 amino acids. Germline loops: CDR1 MDHEN, CDR2 SYDVKM. V was cut by 5 bases and J by 6 bases, with 17 bases left in between.

The chain recombines TRBV9 with TRBJ1-6; no reliable D call. Trimming took off 8 bases at V and 2 bases at J, with 8 bases between the two ends. From germline, CDR1 is SGDLS and CDR2 YYNGEE. The CDR3 extends over 13 amino acids. This chain's CDR3 is CASGLTYNSPLHF. The CDR3, as DNA: TGTGCCAGTGGATTAACCTATAATTCACCCCTCCACTTT.

At least ten counts were recorded for this clonotype. The V gene is TRBV28, the J gene TRBJ2-2; TRBD1 matches at 7 bases. This CDR3 contains 16 residues. The V gene end was trimmed by 6 bases and the J gene end by 2 bases; junction bases not matched to a gene: 9. Germline loops: CDR1 MDHEN, CDR2 SYDVKM. CDR3 protein: CASRLTGLVNTGELFF. The CDR3 DNA is TGTGCCAGCAGGCTGACAGGGCTTGTTAACACCGGGGAGCTGTTTTTT.

In its sample, this clonotype was seen many times. The chain links TRBV25-1 to TRBJ1-2, with D hard to call. This CDR3 comprises 14 residues. Germline V CDR1 and CDR2: MGHDK, SYGVNS. V was pared by 2 bases and J by 4 bases, with 11 bases between. CDR3: CASSEGGVGYGYTF. CDR3 DNA: TGTGCCAGCAGTGAAGGCGGTGTAGGCTATGGCTACACCTTC.

The chain combines TRBV9 with TRBJ2-2, with D maybe TRBD2 (5 bases). CDR1 SGDLS and CDR2 YYNGEE come from the germline V gene. The CDR3 loop spans 15 amino acids. V shed 1 base and J shed 1 base, with 8 bases lying between them. DNA of the CDR3: TGTGCCAGCAGCGTAACAGCGGAGAACACCGGGGAGCTGTTTTTT. Protein: CASSVTAENTGELFF.